These T cell receptor beta chains were read from a single sample in a study of OX40 agonist ivuxolimab in advanced cancers. The assay was immunoSEQ multiplex PCR, and TCRdb's table has in-frame clones only and misses some. The sample consists of around 35,000 clones, 81% of them appearing once. Sample: CD4+ or CD8+ T cells sorted from blood, taken in a trial of the OX40 agonist ivuxolimab. The receptors come from an adult with an advanced solid tumor such as melanoma, head and neck, liver or kidney cancer. The CDR3 runs from the conserved cysteine through the conserved F or W. D genes are given only for firm matches. A row's size may be missing; if present it is once, few, many or a size class.

>TRBV5-1|-|TRBJ1-1|-
CASSSIRGDTEAFF
TGCGCCAGCAGCTCCATAAGGGGGGACACTGAAGCTTTCTTT
>TRBV6-5|-|TRBJ2-2|TRBD1
CASSYRGRMGGELFF
TGTGCCAGCAGTTACAGGGGGCGAATGGGCGGGGAGCTGTTTTTT
>TRBV19|few|TRBJ1-4|-
CASSITATNEKLFF
TGTGCCAGTAGTATCACAGCAACTAATGAAAAACTGTTTTTT
>TRBV28|once|TRBJ2-5|TRBD2
CASSPGLAGTETQYF
TGTGCCAGCAGTCCTGGGCTAGCGGGGACAGAGACCCAGTACTTC
>TRBV7-2|-|TRBJ2-1|-
CAEQDGAGYNEQFF
TGTGCAGAACAGGACGGCGCAGGATACAATGAGCAGTTCTTC
>TRBV7-9|-|TRBJ2-7|-
CASSSDTSYEQYF
TGTGCCAGCAGCTCGGACACCTCCTACGAGCAGTACTTC
>TRBV10-3|-|TRBJ1-1|-
CAISGGEYTEAFF
TGTGCCATCAGTGGGGGAGAGTACACTGAAGCTTTCTTT
>TRBV1|-|TRBJ1-1|-
CTSSQLVDPEAFF
TGCACCAGCAGCCAGCTCGTGGACCCTGAAGCTTTCTTT
>TRBV11-3|-|TRBJ2-1|-
CASSPGSVGGEQFF
TGTGCCAGCAGCCCTGGTAGTGTGGGGGGTGAGCAGTTCTTC
>TRBV27|-|TRBJ2-2|-
CASSYSQVAGELFF
TGTGCCAGCAGTTACTCCCAGGTTGCCGGGGAGCTGTTTTTT
>TRBV11-2|-|TRBJ2-3|-
CASSPGAGRPQDTQYF
TGTGCCAGCAGCCCGGGAGCCGGACGGCCCCAAGATACGCAGTATTTT
>TRBV10-2|-|TRBJ1-3|-
CASRATGNSGNTIYF
TGCGCCAGCAGGGCGACAGGAAACTCTGGAAACACCATATATTTT
>TRBV9|-|TRBJ1-1|-
CASTRDIMNTEAFF
TGTGCCAGCACCCGGGACATCATGAACACTGAAGCTTTCTTT
>TRBV5-6|few|TRBJ2-2|-
CASIRRGGQNTGELFF
TGTGCCAGCATCCGACGGGGTGGACAAAACACCGGGGAGCTGTTTTTT
>TRBV5-1|-|TRBJ2-2|TRBD1
CASSSGTGGTGELFF
TGCGCCAGCAGCTCCGGGACAGGGGGCACCGGGGAGCTGTTTTTT